The rows below give T cell receptor beta chains drawn from one sample of a study of radiation and T cells in renal cell carcinoma. Using immunoSEQ multiplex PCR, the repertoire was profiled, and TCRdb retains in-frame clones only, with some absent. The table records 95,000 to 150,000 clones, around 80% of them present only once. The sample here was blood, taken from a patient whose treatment included radiotherapy and nephrectomy. These TCRs come from a man aged 50 to 60 with renal cell carcinoma. Each CDR3 is given with its conserved first and last residue.

TRBJ2-7 TRBV9 15 CASSVGRGGLYEQYF
TRBJ2-2 TRBV4-1 20 CASSPRAGGGQIANTGELFF
TRBJ1-2 TRBV15 15 CATSIGIDGSYGYTF
TRBJ1-3 TRBV4-1 15 CASSQAWTSGNTIYF
TRBJ2-3 TRBV7-8 18 CASSFRDGGRWGTDTQYF
TRBJ2-2 TRBV23-1 14 CASRRRGGPGELFF
TRBJ2-7 TRBV7-2 13 CASSGTSGYEQYF
TRBJ1-2 TRBV28 15 CASSFSQGYSYGYTF
TRBJ1-4 TRBV5-4 16 CASSLQGPKFNEKLFF
TRBJ2-5 TRBV27 16 CASSLTGGAGLETQYF
TRBJ2-5 TRBV11-3 13 CASSLGPQETQYF
TRBJ1-5 TRBV27 14 CASSLEPHYGPQHF
TRBJ2-2 TRBV28 14 CASQVTGNTGELFF
TRBJ2-3 TRBV14 17 CASSQVKGPGRTDTQYF
TRBJ2-5 TRBV5-1 16 CASSLVAGAVQETQYF
TRBJ1-3 TRBV4-3 17 CASSQDTGGLPGNTIYF
TRBJ1-6 TRBV6-5 14 CASSYLGQASPLHF
TRBJ2-2 TRBV18 14 CASSPLANTGELFF
TRBJ1-1 TRBV6-5 12 CASSYQGGEAFF
TRBJ2-1 TRBV7-8 17 CASSPRDGTVLYNEQFF
TRBJ2-7 TRBV4-2 16 CASSQADRAPVYEQYF
TRBJ2-2 TRBV28 12 CASKSEDGELFF
TRBJ1-1 TRBV14 12 CASSPRGRGAFF
TRBJ2-1 TRBV30 13 CAWGYSGYNEQFF
TRBJ2-1 TRBV10-1 13 CASSSGRNDEQFF
TRBJ2-5 TRBV29-1 13 CSVGGGVGETQYF
TRBJ2-1 TRBV18 15 CASSPPTAGFNEQFF
TRBJ2-5 TRBV6-1 13 CASSRDFQETQYF
TRBJ2-7 TRBV10-3 16 CAIIPTSGGVIYEQYF
TRBJ2-7 TRBV9 14 CASSYTARSYEQYF
TRBJ2-5 TRBV5-1 13 CASSLAQGETQYF
TRBJ1-5 TRBV27 16 CASSRRTTPSNQPQHF
TRBJ2-3 TRBV7-2 12 CASSDPGTTQYF
TRBJ1-6 TRBV6-1 15 CASSGTGRANSPLHF
TRBJ1-1 TRBV19 18 CASSVRPGTGGMNTEAFF
TRBJ2-7 TRBV2 12 CASSERAYEQYF
TRBJ2-2 TRBV6-5 15 CASMGGGTNTGELFF
TRBJ2-1 TRBV21-1 16 CASSKWTAEGDNEQFF
TRBJ2-7 TRBV14 16 CASSQNRGWVPYEQYF
TRBJ2-1 TRBV5-7 16 CASSLFGTGDGNEQFF
TRBJ2-3 TRBV9 15 CASSVVAGGPDTQYF